This T cell receptor (beta chain) was observed in a study of identical twins. Study outcomes and limitations: Out-of-frame sharing of TCR alpha in monozygotic twins was underestimated by models.

CDR1 SGHTA and CDR2 FQGNSA come from the germline V gene. V lost 1 base and J lost 1, with 8 bases in between. CDR3 length equals 14 residues. One entry per CDR3 protein results from TCRdb running MiXCR on the 5' RACE reads. This sample yields about 570,000 distinct CDR3 sequences, of which 9% to 10% are seen a single time; around 3% belongs to the top ten. Ten or more counts support this clonotype. Its antigen is as yet unknown. This sample also appeared in a second study, on yellow fever vaccine responses in identical twins.

V is TRBV7-2 and J is TRBJ2-7; D is ambiguous. The sample consisted of PBMCs. The sequence was obtained from a woman under 30 in good health. The CDR3, as DNA: TGTGCCAGCAGCTTAGGTCACAGATCCTACGAGCAGTACTTC. Residues: CASSLGHRSYEQYF.